The 27 T cell receptor beta chains below come from one sample, sequenced in a study of T cells after yellow fever vaccination. Using its own MiXCR run on the 5' RACE reads, TCRdb lists one record per CDR3 protein. Counted here are hundreds of thousands of distinct CDR3 sequences, approximately 18% occurring once; the ten biggest clones make up 18%. The sequencing used PBMCs, collected before the yellow fever booster vaccination. These receptors all come from a man younger than 35 who received the YFV17D yellow fever vaccine.

This clonotype has more than one count but fewer than ten. The chain recombines TRBV10-3 with TRBJ2-5; no definite D call. The V gene lost 7 bases and the J gene lost 1 base, with 10 bases spanning the gap. This CDR3 comprises 13 residues. Germline lookup yields CDR1 ENHRY and CDR2 SYGVKD. The CDR3 nucleotides are TGTGCCATCACAGCCGGGCCCCAAGAGACCCAGTACTTC. Translation gives CAITAGPQETQYF.

The J gene is TRBJ1-1, the V gene TRBV5-4, with 10 bases identical to TRBD1. Per germline, CDR1 SGHNT and CDR2 YYREEE (reference sequence). V was clipped by 0 bases and J by 2 bases; unmatched bases: 1. The CDR3 contains 15 residues. Here the CDR3 reads CASSLGDRGNTEAFF. The CDR3 nucleotides are TGTGCCAGCAGCTTGGGGGACAGGGGAAACACTGAAGCTTTCTTT. Full variable domain (outside the CDR3, taken from reference TRBV5-4 and TRBJ1-1): ETGVTQSPTHLIKTRGQQVTLRCSSQSGHNTVSWYQQALGQGPQFIFQYYREEENGRGNFPPRFSGLQFPNYSSELNVNALELDDSALYLCASSLGDRGNTEAFFGQGTRLTVV.

The chain is built from TRBV9 and TRBJ1-1; D gene uncertain. This CDR3 has 15 residues. Trimming cost V 4 bases and J 0 bases, with 13 bases left between them. Germline CDR1 and CDR2: SGDLS and YYNGEE. In nucleotides, the CDR3 is TGTGCCAGCAGCTCGAGAGGCAGCTTGAACACTGAAGCTTTCTTT. Protein sequence: CASSSRGSLNTEAFF. Based on the CDR3 plus reference TRBV9 and TRBJ1-1, the full variable domain is DSGVTQTPKHLITATGQRVTLRCSPRSGDLSVYWYQQSLDQGLQFLIQYYNGEERAKGNILERFSAQQFPDLHSELNLSSLELGDSALYFCASSSRGSLNTEAFFGQGTRLTVV.

The chain joins TRBV4-1 to TRBJ2-2; D gene unclear. In germline, CDR1 is MGHRA, CDR2 YSYEKL. The ends were cut back, 4 bases at V and 4 bases at J, with 13 bases in the middle. The CDR3 covers 15 residues. CDR3 DNA: TGCGCCAGCAGCCTGGAGCCCTTCGGCACCGGGGAGCTGTTTTTT. It translates to CASSLEPFGTGELFF.

The chain is built from TRBV4-1 and TRBJ2-5; D perhaps matches TRBD1 (5 bases). Trimming took 4 bases from V and 0 from J, leaving 18 bases between them. Germline CDR1 MGHRA, CDR2 YSYEKL. The CDR3 consists of 17 residues. CDR3: CASSRAAVTEYQETQYF. The CDR3 DNA follows: TGCGCCAGCAGCCGAGCAGCTGTGACAGAGTACCAAGAGACCCAGTACTTC.

There are many counts of this clonotype. The V and J genes are TRBV6-4 and TRBJ2-2; D remains ambiguous. The CDR3 has 13 residues. Trimming took off 3 bases at V and 5 bases at J, with 7 bases between the two ends. Germline CDR1 reads MRHNA; CDR2 reads SNTAGT. Here the CDR3 reads CASSEESTGELFF. The CDR3 nucleotides are TGTGCCAGCAGTGAGGAATCTACCGGGGAGCTGTTTTTT.

Many counts were recorded for this clonotype. The V and J genes are TRBV11-1 and TRBJ1-1; TRBD1 matches at 8 bases. This CDR3 region has 13 residues. Germline V gene data show CDR1 as SGHAT and CDR2 as FQDESV (reference sequence). The V gene end was trimmed by 5 bases and the J gene end by 3 bases; junction bases not matched to a gene: 2. CDR3 in DNA: TGTGCCAGCAGCACGGACAGGGACACTGAAGCTTTCTTT. Translated, it gives CASSTDRDTEAFF.

Ten or more counts support this clonotype. The rearrangement links TRBV5-1 to TRBJ1-2, with TRBD1 identical over 7 bases. This CDR3 has 14 residues. V lost 0 bases, J lost 4 bases, and 3 bases stayed unmatched. Per germline, CDR1 SGHRS and CDR2 YFSETQ. The CDR3 reads CASSLGQGPYGYTF. The CDR3, as DNA: TGCGCCAGCAGCTTGGGACAGGGCCCCTATGGCTACACCTTC.

The table lists this clonotype with a few counts. V is TRBV4-3 and J is TRBJ2-1; 11 bases map to TRBD1. There are 16 residues in the CDR3. From germline, CDR1 is LGHNA and CDR2 YSLEER. V lost 1 base, J lost 7 bases, and 6 bases stayed unmatched. The chain's CDR3 is CASSQAWTGGYNEQFF. Here the CDR3 DNA reads TGCGCCAGCAGCCAAGCTTGGACAGGGGGCTATAATGAGCAGTTCTTC.

There are a few counts of this clonotype. The chain joins TRBV6-1 to TRBJ2-3, with D perhaps TRBD2 (5 bases). The germline gives CDR1 MNHNS, CDR2 SASEGT. The CDR3 has 14 amino acids. The germline V and J ends were trimmed by 7 bases and 2 bases, with 13 bases remaining between them. CDR3 nucleotides: TGTGCCAGCAAGATAAGCGGATTCACAGATACGCAGTATTTT. This translates into CASKISGFTDTQYF.

This clonotype was counted many times. This sequence joins TRBV10-2 and TRBJ2-5; 7 bases are shared with TRBD1. CDR3 length: 15 amino acids. The trim removed 3 bases at V and 1 base at J, leaving 5 bases unmatched. The V gene's germline CDR1 is WSHSY and CDR2 SAAADI. The CDR3 protein is CASSDLQGTQETQYF. The CDR3 nucleotides read TGCGCCAGCAGTGATTTACAGGGGACCCAAGAGACCCAGTACTTC.

The V call is TRBV4-1, the J call TRBJ1-5, with 11 bases fitting TRBD1. The CDR3 consists of 15 residues. With 4 bases clipped from V and 11 bases from J, the junction kept 10 bases outside the gene matches. Germline V gene lookup returns CDR1 MGHRA and CDR2 YSYEKL. CDR3 nucleotides: TGCGCCAGCAGCCCTGGACAGGGGGCCCATCTGACCCAGCATTTT. Translated: CASSPGQGAHLTQHF.

This clonotype turned up a few times. The rearrangement links TRBV29-1 to TRBJ2-6, with no clear D. Looked up from germline, CDR1 is SQVTM and CDR2 is ANQGSEA. Trimming stripped 2 bases from V and 2 bases from J, with 7 bases between. This CDR3 is built from 14 residues. DNA for the CDR3: TGCAGCGTTGAACGAGTAACTGGGGCCAACGTCCTGACTTTC. Translation: CSVERVTGANVLTF.

In this sample, this clonotype turned up a few times. The genes are TRBV7-2 and TRBJ2-2; unclear D gene. V was clipped by 5 bases and J by 5 bases, with 6 bases between them. The CDR3 length is 12 residues. Germline CDR1 is SGHTA and CDR2 is FQGNSA. As DNA, the CDR3 is TGTGCCAGCAGCCCTAGTACCGGGGAGCTGTTTTTT. Its translation: CASSPSTGELFF.

This clonotype was observed many times. The V call is TRBV7-2, the J call TRBJ2-5; a possible D gene is TRBD1 (5 bases). This CDR3 comprises 13 residues. The V gene lost 2 bases and the J gene lost 13 bases, with 17 bases spanning the gap. In germline, CDR1 is SGHTA, CDR2 FQGNSA. The CDR3, as DNA: TGTGCCAGCAGCTTACTGGCGTCTCATCAGGGGTACTTC. This codes for CASSLLASHQGYF. Together with reference TRBV7-2 and TRBJ2-5, the CDR3 gives the full variable domain: GAGVSQSPSNKVTEKGKDVELRCDPISGHTALYWYRQSLGQGLEFLIYFQGNSAPDKSGLPSDRFSAERTGGSVSTLTIQRTQQEDSAVYLCASSLLASHQGYFGPGTRLLVL.

Only a few counts were recorded for this clonotype. The V gene is TRBV7-9, the J gene TRBJ2-7; the match to TRBD2 covers 8 bases. Germline V gene lookup returns CDR1 SEHNR and CDR2 FQNEAQ (reference sequence). Trimming removed 4 bases from V and 6 bases from J; junction bases left unmatched: 11. CDR3 length: 15 residues. CDR3 sequence reads: CASSSERRGEGEQYF. CDR3 sequence (DNA): TGTGCCAGCAGCTCGGAGAGGCGGGGGGAGGGCGAGCAGTACTTC.

A few counts support this clonotype. V usage is TRBV6-5 and J usage is TRBJ1-2; the D gene is possibly TRBD1 (5 bases). V shed 0 bases and J shed 8 bases, with 10 bases lying between them. This CDR3 is built from 13 residues. CDR1 and CDR2 (germline): MNHEY, SVGAGI. The CDR3 spells CASSYSSQGGYTF. CDR3 bases: TGTGCCAGCAGTTACTCGTCTCAGGGCGGCTACACCTTC.

The rearrangement uses TRBV2 and TRBJ2-3; the D is unclear. The CDR3 has 12 amino acids. The germline V gene has CDR1 SNHLY and CDR2 FYNNEI. V shed 4 bases and J shed 6 bases, with 8 bases lying between them. CDR3 sequence reads: CASSADGDTQYF. Here the CDR3 DNA reads TGTGCCAGCAGTGCGGATGGGGATACGCAGTATTTT.

The chain recombines TRBV15 with TRBJ1-1, with 8 bases identical to TRBD1. The CDR3 is 18 residues long. CDR1 is LNHNV, CDR2 YYDKDF, per germline (reference sequence). The junction had 10 bases not matched to a gene; V was cut back by 0 bases and J by 1 base. CDR3 DNA: TGTGCCACCAGCAGAGACCTGCAGGACAGGGTTTCGAACACTGAAGCTTTCTTT. Translated, it gives CATSRDLQDRVSNTEAFF.

Only a few counts were recorded for this clonotype. The chain combines TRBV5-5 with TRBJ1-2; TRBD1 might be the D (6 bases). Germline values: CDR1 SGHKS, CDR2 YYEKEE (reference sequence). The V and J ends lost 3 bases and 3 bases respectively, with 15 bases between them. This CDR3 has 15 amino acids. The CDR3 coding sequence is TGTGCCAGCAGCTGGGGGGGCAGGGTCGACTATGGCTACACCTTC. Translated: CASSWGGRVDYGYTF. The full variable domain, with the rest looked up from reference TRBV5-5 and TRBJ1-2, is DAGVTQSPTHLIKTRGQQVTLRCSPISGHKSVSWYQQVLGQGPQFIFQYYEKEERGRGNFPDRFSARQFPNYSSELNVNALLLGDSALYLCASSWGGRVDYGYTFGSGTRLTVV.

The CDR3 region is CASRSFPDQPQHF. The CDR3 DNA reads TGCGCCAGCAGATCCTTTCCCGATCAGCCCCAGCATTTT. J is TRBJ1-5 and V is TRBV5-1; no definite D call. V was shortened by 5 bases and J by 5 bases, with 11 bases between the two germline ends. Germline loops: CDR1 SGHRS, CDR2 YFSETQ. The CDR3 consists of 13 residues. The full variable domain, completed using reference TRBV5-1 and TRBJ1-5, is KAGVTQTPRYLIKTRGQQVTLSCSPISGHRSVSWYQQTPGQGLQFLFEYFSETQRNKGNFPGRFSGRQFSNSRSEMNVSTLELGDSALYLCASRSFPDQPQHFGDGTRLSIL.

The chain has TRBV20-1 and TRBJ2-5; 11 bases agree with TRBD2. V gave up 1 base and J gave up 4 bases; unmatched junction bases: 8. The CDR3 loop spans 16 amino acids. Germline lookup yields CDR1 DFQATT and CDR2 SNEGSKA (reference sequence). CDR3 sequence (DNA): TGCAGTGCTAGAGCTGGTTGGGGACTAGCGGTAGAGACCCAGTACTTC. As protein: CSARAGWGLAVETQYF.

This clonotype was seen once. This chain connects TRBV20-1 to TRBJ2-7, with a weak D call TRBD1 (6 bases). CDR3 size: 15 residues. With 0 bases removed from V and 6 bases from J, the gap between germline ends came to 18 bases. Germline CDR1 reads DFQATT; CDR2 reads SNEGSKA (reference sequence). For the CDR3, the DNA is TGCAGTGCTAGAGATTGGGTACAGGGACGGTCCGAGCAGTACTTC. Amino acid sequence: CSARDWVQGRSEQYF.

This clonotype was recorded a few times. V is TRBV29-1 and J is TRBJ2-1, with D possibly matching TRBD1 (6 bases). CDR3 length: 12 amino acids. The germline CDR1 and CDR2 sequences are SQVTM and ANQGSEA. Deletions cut 4 bases from V and 6 bases from J, with 10 bases between. The CDR3 DNA follows: TGCAGCGTTGCCCGGGACACCAATGAGCAGTTCTTC. Its protein is CSVARDTNEQFF.

The chain combines TRBV7-2 with TRBJ2-5, with D perhaps given as TRBD1 or TRBD2 (5 bases each). V lost 1 base and J lost 3, with 9 bases in between. Per germline, CDR1 SGHTA and CDR2 FQGNSA. CDR3 length: 14 amino acids. The CDR3 DNA follows: TGTGCCAGCAGCTTAGGGGGGAATGAAGAGACCCAGTACTTC. The encoded protein is CASSLGGNEETQYF.

DNA of the CDR3: TGTGCCAGCAGTCGAGGGGGGAGAGAGACCCAGTACTTC. It yields the protein CASSRGGRETQYF. V is TRBV6-2 or TRBV6-3 and J is TRBJ2-5; D is perhaps TRBD1 or TRBD2 (6 bases each). The CDR3 has 13 residues. Germline-derived CDR1 and CDR2 are MNHEY and SVGEGT. V was cut by 5 bases and J by 4 bases, with 11 bases left in between.

In the case of this clonotype: The CDR3 ends on some other residue instead of the conserved phenylalanine or tryptophan, so this is likely a read error. V and J are TRBV12-3 or TRBV12-4 and TRBJ2-5, with D hard to call. V shed 3 bases and J shed 1 base, with 6 bases lying between them. The CDR3 is made up of 13 amino acids. This CDR3 is CASSFGSQETQYL. CDR3 in DNA: TGTGCCAGCAGTTTCGGCTCCCAAGAGACCCAGTACTTG.